Listed here is a single T cell receptor (beta chain). Its antigen is undetermined. Adult Caucasians living in Nashville, Tennessee made up all of the donors. The trim removed 1 base at V and 2 bases at J, leaving 6 bases unmatched. This CDR3 contains 15 residues. Germline loops: CDR1 GTSNPN, CDR2 SVGIG (reference sequence). These data originate in a study of shared clonotypes between healthy human individuals. Broader study findings: Of the naive CD4 clonotypes, 4% to 5% were shared across several donors. A reduction in generation probabilities was seen for non-shared clonotypes relative to those shared by all four donors. The sampled material consisted only of blood, and tissue repertoires are likely to differ.

This table comes from immunoSEQ multiplex PCR, and its TCRdb copy is limited to in-frame clones, with some not included. The data contain about 1.1 million clones, 75% to 80% of them seen just once; the ten biggest clones take up around 0.6%. The sample was memory CD4+ T cells from PBMCs. Subset denoted: CD45RA-negative fraction. This chain joins TRBV30 and TRBJ1-1, with 8 bases aligning to TRBD1. This TCR derives from a man aged 18 to 30 in good health. Some clones in this sample may be carry-over from other donors' samples. The CDR3 region is CAWSAWTGINTEAFF. The DNA for the CDR3 is TGTGCCTGGAGTGCCTGGACAGGGATCAACACTGAAGCTTTCTTT.